This T cell receptor beta chain came from a study of T cells in Graves' hyperthyroidism and ophthalmopathy. This clonotype was recorded at least ten times. The investigators amplified TCR beta CDR3 regions from RNA transcripts. With the HTBI primer set, the TCR CDR3 went through a first round of RT-PCR. TCRdb re-analysed the multiplex PCR reads in MiXCR, keeping a single row per CDR3 protein. The table includes about 610,000 distinct CDR3 sequences, about 16% detected once. This CDR3 region has 14 residues. Trimming pared 1 base from V and 5 bases from J, leaving 9 bases between. From germline, CDR1 is SNHLY and CDR2 FYNNEI.

This receptor was identified in a woman aged 35 to 49 with Graves' ophthalmopathy. Sequenced: blood. The J gene is TRBJ1-5, the V gene TRBV2; D is ambiguous. CDR3 sequence (DNA): TGTGCCAGCAGTGAAGGATCAAGGGATCAGCCCCAGCATTTT. This encodes CASSEGSRDQPQHF.